The TCR beta chain under discussion was sequenced for a study of shared T cell receptors in the human thymus. The data were produced by immunoSEQ multiplex PCR, yet TCRdb's version contains in-frame clones alone and is incomplete. The table records 640,000 or so clones, more than 70% of them present only once. This CDR3 is built from 13 residues. With V trimmed by 4 bases and J by 4 bases, 3 bases remained unmatched. Germline-derived CDR1 and CDR2 are SGDLS and YYNGEE. These data were also filed under a second study, of human thymus T cells. That source adds: From resections taken during corrective heart surgery, the thymus tissue was obtained. Both thymic and peripheral blood repertoires showed apparently biased V and J usage.

The sample taken for sequencing was thymocytes. The chain links TRBV9 to TRBJ1-1; the match to TRBD1 covers 8 bases. The origin of this receptor is a boy under two years old with a congenital heart defect. The DNA for the CDR3 is TGTGCCAGCAGCTATGACAGGGGCACTGAAGCTTTCTTT. Amino acid sequence: CASSYDRGTEAFF.